This T cell receptor (beta chain) was recovered during a study of shared clonotypes between healthy human individuals. Samples underwent the assay at deep level. Generated by immunoSEQ multiplex PCR, the TCRdb table keeps only in-frame clones and is missing some. The sample contains some 550,000 clones, around 97% of which appear only once. Trimming removed 4 bases at V and 0 bases at J, with 11 bases between. Germline V lookup: CDR1 SGDLS, CDR2 YYNGEE. This CDR3 has 14 amino acids. The donor population consisted of healthy HIV-negative adults with no recent acute infections or vaccinations. The CD4+ fraction was divided into a CD45RA+ naive subset and a CD45RA-negative memory subset. This clone was picked up one time.

This sequence was found in a woman aged 25 to 45 in good health. This chain links TRBV9 with TRBJ2-7; D remains unclear. The source material was naive CD4+ T cells sorted from blood. Subset reported: CD45RA+ positively selected. The chain's CDR3 is CASSPRRYSYEQYF. In DNA form, the CDR3 reads TGTGCCAGCAGCCCCCGTCGTTACTCCTACGAGCAGTACTTC.